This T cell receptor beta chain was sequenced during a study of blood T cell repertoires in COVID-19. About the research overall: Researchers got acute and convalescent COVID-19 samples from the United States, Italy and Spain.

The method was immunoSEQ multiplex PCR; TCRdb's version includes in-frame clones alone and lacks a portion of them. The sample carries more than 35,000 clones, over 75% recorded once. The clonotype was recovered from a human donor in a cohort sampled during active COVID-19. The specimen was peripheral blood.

The CDR3 protein is CASSYRPGTGNEKLFF. The CDR3 nucleotides are TGTGCCAGCAGTTACCGCCCCGGGACAGGGAATGAAAAACTGTTTTTT. The rearrangement uses TRBV27 and TRBJ1-4, with 9 bases lining up with TRBD1. Losses at the gene ends were 4 bases for V and 5 bases for J; bases not matched to a gene: 8. Germline V gives CDR1 MNHEY, CDR2 SMNVEV (reference sequence). The CDR3 totals 16 residues.